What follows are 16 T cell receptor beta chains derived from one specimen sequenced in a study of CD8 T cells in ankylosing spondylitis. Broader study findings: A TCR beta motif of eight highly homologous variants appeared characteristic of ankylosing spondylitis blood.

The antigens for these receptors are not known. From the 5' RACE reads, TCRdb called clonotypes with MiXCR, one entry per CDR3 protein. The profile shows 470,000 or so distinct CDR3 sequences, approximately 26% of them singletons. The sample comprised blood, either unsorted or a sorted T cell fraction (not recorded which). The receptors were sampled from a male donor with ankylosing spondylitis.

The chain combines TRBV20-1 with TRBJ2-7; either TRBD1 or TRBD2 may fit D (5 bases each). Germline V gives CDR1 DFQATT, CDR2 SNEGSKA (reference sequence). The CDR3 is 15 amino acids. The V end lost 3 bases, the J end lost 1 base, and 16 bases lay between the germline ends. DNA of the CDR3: TGCAGTGCTAGGAGGGGAAGGGCGGCGTCCTACGAGCAGTACTTC. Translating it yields CSARRGRAASYEQYF.

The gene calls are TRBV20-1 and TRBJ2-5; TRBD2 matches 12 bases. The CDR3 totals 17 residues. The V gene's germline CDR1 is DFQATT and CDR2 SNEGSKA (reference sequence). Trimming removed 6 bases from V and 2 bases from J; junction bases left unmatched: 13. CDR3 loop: CSATDGLAGSLQETQYF. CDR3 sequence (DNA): TGCAGTGCAACCGACGGACTAGCGGGATCGTTACAAGAGACCCAGTACTTC.

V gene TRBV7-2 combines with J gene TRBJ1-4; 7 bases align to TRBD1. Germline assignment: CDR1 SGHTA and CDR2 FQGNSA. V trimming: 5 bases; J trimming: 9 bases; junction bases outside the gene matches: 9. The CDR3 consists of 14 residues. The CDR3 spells CASSPRDSWKKLFF. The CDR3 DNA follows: TGTGCCAGCAGCCCCCGGGACAGTTGGAAAAAACTGTTTTTT.

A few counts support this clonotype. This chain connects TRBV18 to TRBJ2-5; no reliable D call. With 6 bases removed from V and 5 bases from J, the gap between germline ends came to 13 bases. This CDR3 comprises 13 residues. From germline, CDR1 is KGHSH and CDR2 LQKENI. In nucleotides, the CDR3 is TGTGCCAGCTCTGCGACCGCGGCGGAGACCCAGTACTTC. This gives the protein CASSATAAETQYF. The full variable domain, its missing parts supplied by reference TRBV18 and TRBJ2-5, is NAGVMQNPRHLVRRRGQEARLRCSPMKGHSHVYWYRQLPEEGLKFMVYLQKENIIDESGMPKERFSAEFPKEGPSILRIQQVVRGDSAAYFCASSATAAETQYFGPGTRLLVL.

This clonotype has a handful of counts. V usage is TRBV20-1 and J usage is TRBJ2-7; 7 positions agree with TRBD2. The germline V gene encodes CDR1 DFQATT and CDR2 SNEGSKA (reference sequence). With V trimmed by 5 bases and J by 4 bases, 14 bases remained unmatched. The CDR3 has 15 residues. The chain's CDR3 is CSALAAPGRAYEQYF. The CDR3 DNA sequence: TGCAGTGCTCTAGCGGCTCCGGGCAGGGCTTACGAGCAGTACTTC.

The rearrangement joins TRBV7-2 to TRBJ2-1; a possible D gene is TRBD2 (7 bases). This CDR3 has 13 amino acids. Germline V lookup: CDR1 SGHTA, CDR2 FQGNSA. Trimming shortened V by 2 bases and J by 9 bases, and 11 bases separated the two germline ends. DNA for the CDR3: TGTGCCAGCAGCTTAAGGGGGAGGGTTGAGCAGTTCTTC. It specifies CASSLRGRVEQFF.

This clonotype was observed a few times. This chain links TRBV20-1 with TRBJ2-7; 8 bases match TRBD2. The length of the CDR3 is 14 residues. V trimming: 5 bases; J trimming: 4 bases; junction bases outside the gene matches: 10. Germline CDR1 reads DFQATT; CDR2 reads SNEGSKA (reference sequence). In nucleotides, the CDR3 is TGCAGTGCTGCTGCGGGAAGCGGGGGATACGAGCAGTACTTC. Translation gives CSAAAGSGGYEQYF.

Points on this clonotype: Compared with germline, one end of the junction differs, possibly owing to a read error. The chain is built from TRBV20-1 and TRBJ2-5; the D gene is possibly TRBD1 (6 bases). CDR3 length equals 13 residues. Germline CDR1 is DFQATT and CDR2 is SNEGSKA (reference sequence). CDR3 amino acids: CSAARQDQGTQYF. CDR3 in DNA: TGCAGTGCCGCCAGACAGGACCAAGGGACCCAGTACTTC.

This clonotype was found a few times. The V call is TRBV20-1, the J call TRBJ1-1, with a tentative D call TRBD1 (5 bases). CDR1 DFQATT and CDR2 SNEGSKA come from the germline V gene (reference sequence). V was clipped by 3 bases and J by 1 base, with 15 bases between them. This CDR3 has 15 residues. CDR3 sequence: CSASRPGLQNTEAFF. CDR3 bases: TGCAGTGCTAGTAGACCGGGACTCCAGAACACTGAAGCTTTCTTT.

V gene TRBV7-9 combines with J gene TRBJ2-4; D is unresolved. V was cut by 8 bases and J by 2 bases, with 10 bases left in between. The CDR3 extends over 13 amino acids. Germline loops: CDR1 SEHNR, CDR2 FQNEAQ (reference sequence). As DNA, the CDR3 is TGTGCCAGCTCCAGCGTTTCCAAAAACATTCAGTACTTC. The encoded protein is CASSSVSKNIQYF.

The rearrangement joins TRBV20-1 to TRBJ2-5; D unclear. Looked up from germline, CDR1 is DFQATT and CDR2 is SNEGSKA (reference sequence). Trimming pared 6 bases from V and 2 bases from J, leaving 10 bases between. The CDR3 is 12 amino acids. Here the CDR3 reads CSARHDQETQYF. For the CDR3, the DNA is TGCAGTGCCCGACACGATCAAGAGACCCAGTACTTC.

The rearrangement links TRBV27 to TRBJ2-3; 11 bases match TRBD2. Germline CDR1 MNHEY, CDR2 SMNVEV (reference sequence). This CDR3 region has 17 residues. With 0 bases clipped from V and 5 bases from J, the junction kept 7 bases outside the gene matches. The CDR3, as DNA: TGTGCCAGCAGTTTATCGGCACTAGCGGGAGAGCTAGATACGCAGTATTTT. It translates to CASSLSALAGELDTQYF.

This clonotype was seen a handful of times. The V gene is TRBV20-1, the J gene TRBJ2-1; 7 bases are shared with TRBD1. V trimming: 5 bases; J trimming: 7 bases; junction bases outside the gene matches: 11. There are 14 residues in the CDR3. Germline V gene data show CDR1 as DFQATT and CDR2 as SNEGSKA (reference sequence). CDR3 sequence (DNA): TGCAGTGCTCGTCCGGGACAGTTTGTTAATGAGCAGTTCTTC. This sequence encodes CSARPGQFVNEQFF.

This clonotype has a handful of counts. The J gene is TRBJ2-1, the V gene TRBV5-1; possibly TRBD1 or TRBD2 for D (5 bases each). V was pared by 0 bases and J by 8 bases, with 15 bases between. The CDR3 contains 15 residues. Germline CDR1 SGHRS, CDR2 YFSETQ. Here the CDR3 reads CASSLGQGGFDEQFF. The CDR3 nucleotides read TGCGCCAGCAGCTTGGGGCAGGGCGGGTTTGATGAGCAGTTCTTC. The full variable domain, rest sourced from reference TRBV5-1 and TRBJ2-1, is KAGVTQTPRYLIKTRGQQVTLSCSPISGHRSVSWYQQTPGQGLQFLFEYFSETQRNKGNFPGRFSGRQFSNSRSEMNVSTLELGDSALYLCASSLGQGGFDEQFFGPGTRLTVL.

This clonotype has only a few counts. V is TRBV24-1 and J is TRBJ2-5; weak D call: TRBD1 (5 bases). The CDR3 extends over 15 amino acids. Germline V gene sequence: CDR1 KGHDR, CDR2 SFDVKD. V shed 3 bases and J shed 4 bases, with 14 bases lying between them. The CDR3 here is CATSDAAGAGETQYF. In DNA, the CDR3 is TGTGCCACCAGTGATGCGGCTGGGGCTGGAGAGACCCAGTACTTC.

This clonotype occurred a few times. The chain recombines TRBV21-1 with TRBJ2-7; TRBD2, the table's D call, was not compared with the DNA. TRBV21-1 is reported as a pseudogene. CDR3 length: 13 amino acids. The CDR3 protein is CASSRDFKYEQYF. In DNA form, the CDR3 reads TGTGCCAGCAGCCGGGACTTTAAATACGAGCAGTACTTC.